This passage covers 2 T cell receptor beta chains from one sample sequenced in a study of brain T cells in children with intractable seizures. Only in-frame clones appear in the TCRdb table, and some are missing; sequencing was by immunoSEQ multiplex PCR. The sample holds approximately 330,000 clones, more than 85% seen once. Time point here: blood from clinic visit 5 months post-surgery; TSC patient then seizure free. The sample was peripheral blood, taken more than 4 months after surgery. The receptors come from a boy under two years old with tuberous sclerosis and intractable seizures.

This clone was observed once. The rearrangement links TRBV5-4 to TRBJ2-1; D is uncertain. Germline V gene data show CDR1 as SGHNT and CDR2 as YYREEE (reference sequence). This CDR3 is built from 14 residues. V gave up 0 bases and J gave up 4 bases, with 8 bases separating them. The DNA of the CDR3 is TGTGCCAGCAGCTTGGGGGGTGAGTACAATGAGCAGTTCTTC. Its protein product is CASSLGGEYNEQFF.

The chain links TRBV6-5 to TRBJ2-7; 10 bases fit TRBD1. Germline lookup yields CDR1 MNHEY and CDR2 SVGAGI. The length of the CDR3 is 14 residues. V shed 8 bases and J 7 bases; nucleotides not matched to a gene: 11. The CDR3 DNA is TGTGCCAGCTGTTTGGACAGGGGGACGGGGGAGCAGTACTTC. It codes for CASCLDRGTGEQYF.